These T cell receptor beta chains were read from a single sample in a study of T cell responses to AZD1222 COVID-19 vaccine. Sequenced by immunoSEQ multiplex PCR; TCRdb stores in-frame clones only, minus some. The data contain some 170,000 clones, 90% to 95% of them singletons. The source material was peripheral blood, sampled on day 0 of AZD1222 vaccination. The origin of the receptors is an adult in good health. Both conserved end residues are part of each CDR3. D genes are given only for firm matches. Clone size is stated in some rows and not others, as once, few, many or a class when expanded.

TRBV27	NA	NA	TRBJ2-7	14	TGTGCCAGCAGTCGCACCGGAACCCCCTACGAGCAGTACTTC	CASSRTGTPYEQYF
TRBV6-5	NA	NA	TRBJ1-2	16	TGTGCCAGCAGTTACTCCGTCGGACGGGCTAACTATGGCTACACCTTC	CASSYSVGRANYGYTF
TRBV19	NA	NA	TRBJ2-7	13	TGTGCCAGTAGTAGCACGAGCTCCTACGAGCAGTACTTC	CASSSTSSYEQYF
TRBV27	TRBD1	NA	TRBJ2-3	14	TGTGCCAGCAGTTTATCAGGTTTGGGACAGGGGCAATATTTT	CASSLSGLGQGQYF
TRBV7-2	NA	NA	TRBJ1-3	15	TGTGCCAGCAGCTTACGGGGGCAGGCTGGAAACACCATATATTTT	CASSLRGQAGNTIYF
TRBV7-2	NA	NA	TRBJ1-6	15	TGTGCCAGCAGCTTAGGGGCGGTTGCTAATTCACCCCTCCACTTT	CASSLGAVANSPLHF
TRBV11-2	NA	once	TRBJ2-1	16	TGTGCCAGCAGCTTAGCGTCTCAGACTGGCCACAGGGAGCAGTTCTTC	CASSLASQTGHREQFF
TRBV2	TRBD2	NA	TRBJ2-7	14	TGTGCCAGCAGTGTAGCGGGACGCTCCTACGAGCAGTACTTC	CASSVAGRSYEQYF
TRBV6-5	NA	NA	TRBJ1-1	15	TGTGCCAGCAGTTACACTCCCAGGGGGAACACTGAAGCTTTCTTT	CASSYTPRGNTEAFF
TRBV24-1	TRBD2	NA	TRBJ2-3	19	TGTGCCACCAGTGACCCCCCCGGGGGTAGCGGGACCGGCACAGATACGCAGTATTTT	CATSDPPGGSGTGTDTQYF
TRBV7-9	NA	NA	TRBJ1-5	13	TGTGCCAGCAGCTTAGCGGGGTATGGGCCCCAGCATTTT	CASSLAGYGPQHF
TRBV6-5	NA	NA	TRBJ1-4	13	TGTGCCAGCAGTACAGGGAGTCGAGAAAAACTGTTTTTT	CASSTGSREKLFF
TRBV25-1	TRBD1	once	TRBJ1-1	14	TGTGCCAGCAGTAAGACAGGGTTGAACACTGAAGCTTTCTTT	CASSKTGLNTEAFF
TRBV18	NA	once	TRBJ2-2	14	TGTGCCAGCTCACCAGAAAGGAGTCCCGGGGAGCTGTTTTTT	CASSPERSPGELFF
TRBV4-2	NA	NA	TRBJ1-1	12	TGTGCCAGCAGCCTGATGAACACTGAAGCTTTCTTT	CASSLMNTEAFF
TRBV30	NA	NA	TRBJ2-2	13	TGTGCCTGGAGTGGGGGGAGGCTTGAGGAGCTGTTTTTT	CAWSGGRLEELFF
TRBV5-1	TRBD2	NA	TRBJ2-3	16	TGCGCCAGCAGCTTGGTAGCGGGAGGTACCACAGATACGCAGTATTTT	CASSLVAGGTTDTQYF
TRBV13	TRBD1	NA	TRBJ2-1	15	TGTGCCAGCAGTTACGACAGGGGGCGCCGGGGTGAGCAGTTCTTC	CASSYDRGRRGEQFF
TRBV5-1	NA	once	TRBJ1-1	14	TGCGCCAGCAGCTTAGGGTCCGGGTACACTGAAGCTTTCTTT	CASSLGSGYTEAFF
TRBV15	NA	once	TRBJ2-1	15	TGTGCCACCAGCAGAAGAACAGGAGGTGTGGATGAGCAGTTCTTC	CATSRRTGGVDEQFF
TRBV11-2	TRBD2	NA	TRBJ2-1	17	TGTGCCAGCAGCTTGCGGACTAGCGGGAGCTCCTACAATGAGCAGTTCTTC	CASSLRTSGSSYNEQFF
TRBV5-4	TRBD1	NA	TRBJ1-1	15	TGTGCCAGCAGCAGGGACAGGGGGCTGAACACTGAAGCTTTCTTT	CASSRDRGLNTEAFF
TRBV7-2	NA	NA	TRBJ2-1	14	TGTGCCAGCAGCCGCGGACTCTTCTACAATGAGCAGTTCTTC	CASSRGLFYNEQFF
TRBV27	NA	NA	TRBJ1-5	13	TGTGCCAGCAGTATCGGACCCTTTCAGCCCCAGCATTTT	CASSIGPFQPQHF
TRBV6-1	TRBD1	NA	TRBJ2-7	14	TGTGCCAGCAGTGAAGGACAGGGGTTCTACGAGCAGTACTTC	CASSEGQGFYEQYF
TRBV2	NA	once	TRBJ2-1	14	TGTGCCAGCAAGGGGGGGCAGGGCGGTTATGAGCAGTTCTTC	CASKGGQGGYEQFF
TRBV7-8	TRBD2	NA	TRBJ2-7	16	TGTGCCAGCTGGTACGGGACTAGCGGGAGCCCATACGAGCAGTACTTC	CASWYGTSGSPYEQYF
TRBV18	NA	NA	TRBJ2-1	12	TGTGCCAGCTCCCTGGGGGTCAGGGAGCAGTTCTTC	CASSLGVREQFF
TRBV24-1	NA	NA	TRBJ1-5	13	TGTGCCACCAGTGACTCCGGTGGGCAGCCCCAGCATTTT	CATSDSGGQPQHF
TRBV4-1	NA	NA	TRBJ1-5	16	TGCGCCAGCAGCCAATTACCGACCGGGAACAATCAGCCCCAGCATTTT	CASSQLPTGNNQPQHF
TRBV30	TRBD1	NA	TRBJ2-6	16	TGTGCCTGGAGTGGACAGGGGATAACTGGGGCCAACGTCCTGACTTTC	CAWSGQGITGANVLTF
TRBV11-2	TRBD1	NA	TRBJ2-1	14	TGTGCCAGCAGCTTAGAACCAGGGGGCAATGAGCAGTTCTTC	CASSLEPGGNEQFF
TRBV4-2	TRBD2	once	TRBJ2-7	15	TGTGCCAGCAGCCAAGAGACTAGCGGGAGTTACGAGCAGTACTTC	CASSQETSGSYEQYF
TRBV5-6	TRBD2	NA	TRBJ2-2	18	TGTGCCAGCAGCTTAATGAGACTAGCGGGAGAGGTCACCGGGGAGCTGTTTTTT	CASSLMRLAGEVTGELFF
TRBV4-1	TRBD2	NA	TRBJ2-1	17	TGCGCCAGCAGCCGGATTAGCGGGTCAAGCTCCTACAATGAGCAGTTCTTC	CASSRISGSSSYNEQFF
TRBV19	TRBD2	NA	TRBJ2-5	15	TGTGCCAGTAGTAGCGGACTAGCGGGAGGGGAGACCCAGTACTTC	CASSSGLAGGETQYF
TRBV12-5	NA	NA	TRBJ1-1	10	TGTGCTAGTGGTTTATTCGAAGCTTTCTTT	CASGLFEAFF
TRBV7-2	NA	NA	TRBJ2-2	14	TGTGCCAGCAGCTTGGACAGTAACACCGGGGAGCTGTTTTTT	CASSLDSNTGELFF
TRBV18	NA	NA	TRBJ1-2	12	TGTGCCAGCTCACAAGAAGCCTATGGCTACACCTTC	CASSQEAYGYTF
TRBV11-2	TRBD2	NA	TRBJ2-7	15	TGTGCCAGCAGCTTACTGGGGGGGAGCTCCTACGAGCAGTACTTC	CASSLLGGSSYEQYF
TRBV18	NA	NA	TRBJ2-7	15	TGTGCCAGCTCACCACCGTTGAAAGGGGGAAGCGAGCAGTACTTC	CASSPPLKGGSEQYF
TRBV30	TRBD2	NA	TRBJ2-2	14	TGTGCCTACCCTTTGGGGAGGGGCGCCGGGGAGCTGTTTTTT	CAYPLGRGAGELFF
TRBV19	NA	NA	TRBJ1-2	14	TGTGCCAGTAGTATCCCTCCAGAAAACTATGGCTACACCTTC	CASSIPPENYGYTF
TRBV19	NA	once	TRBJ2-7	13	TGTGCCAGTAGCAGCGGGTTCTCCTACGAGCAGTACTTC	CASSSGFSYEQYF
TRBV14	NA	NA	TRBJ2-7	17	TGTGCCAGCAGCCAAATCCCCCTAGGCGGGCTGACCTACGAGCAGTACTTC	CASSQIPLGGLTYEQYF